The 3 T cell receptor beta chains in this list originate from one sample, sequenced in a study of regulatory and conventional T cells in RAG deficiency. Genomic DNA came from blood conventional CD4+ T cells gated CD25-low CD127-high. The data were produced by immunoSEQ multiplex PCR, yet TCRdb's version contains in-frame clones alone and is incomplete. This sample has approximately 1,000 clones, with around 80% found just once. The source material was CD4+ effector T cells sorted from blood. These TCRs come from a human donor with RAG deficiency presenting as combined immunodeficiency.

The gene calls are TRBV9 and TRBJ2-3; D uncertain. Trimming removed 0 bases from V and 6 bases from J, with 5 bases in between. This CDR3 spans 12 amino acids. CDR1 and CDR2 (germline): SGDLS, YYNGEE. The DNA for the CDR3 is TGTGCCAGCAGCGTAGCTTTCGATACGCAGTATTTT. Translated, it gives CASSVAFDTQYF.

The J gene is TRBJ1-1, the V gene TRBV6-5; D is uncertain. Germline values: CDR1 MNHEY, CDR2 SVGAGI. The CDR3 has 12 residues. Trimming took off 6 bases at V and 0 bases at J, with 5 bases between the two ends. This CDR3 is CASRKMNTEAFF. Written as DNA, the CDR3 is TGTGCCAGCAGGAAAATGAACACTGAAGCTTTCTTT.

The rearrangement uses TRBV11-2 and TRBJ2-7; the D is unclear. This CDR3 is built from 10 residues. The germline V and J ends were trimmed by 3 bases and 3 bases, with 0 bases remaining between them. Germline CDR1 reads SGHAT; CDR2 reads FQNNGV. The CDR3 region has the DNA TGTGCCAGCAGCTTCTACGAGCAGTACTTC. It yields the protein CASSFYEQYF.